This T cell receptor beta chain was observed in a study of Ad26.COV2.S vaccination and SARS-CoV-2 variants. Turning to this clone: Its antigen is unknown.

Treatment given: some 20 received Ad26.COV2.S at low or high dose, single or two shots; 5 received placebo; per-sample allocation not given. Samples analyzed were those drawn on day 63 after the first vaccine or placebo injection. CDR1 is MNHEY, CDR2 SVGAGI, per germline. V gave up 4 bases and J gave up 10 bases; unmatched junction bases: 11. This CDR3 has 15 amino acids. Assay: immunoSEQ multiplex PCR; the TCRdb copy retains only in-frame clones and omits some. The data contain 350,000 to 450,000 clones, about 91% of them singletons. Study results and limitations: Vaccinated and placebo-treated recipients had similar non-spike TCR breadth. Vaccine recipients had higher spike-specific TCR breadth than placebo recipients.

The input for sequencing was peripheral blood, taken in a trial of Ad26.COV2.S vaccine versus placebo. This chain joins TRBV6-5 and TRBJ2-1; TRBD1 aligns across 9 bases. The source is a person between 18 and 59 years old who received the Ad26.COV2.S COVID-19 vaccine or a placebo. CDR3 sequence (DNA): TGTGCCAGCAGTTCTCCGGGACAGGGAATTTGGGAGCAGTTCTTC. Translating gives CASSSPGQGIWEQFF.